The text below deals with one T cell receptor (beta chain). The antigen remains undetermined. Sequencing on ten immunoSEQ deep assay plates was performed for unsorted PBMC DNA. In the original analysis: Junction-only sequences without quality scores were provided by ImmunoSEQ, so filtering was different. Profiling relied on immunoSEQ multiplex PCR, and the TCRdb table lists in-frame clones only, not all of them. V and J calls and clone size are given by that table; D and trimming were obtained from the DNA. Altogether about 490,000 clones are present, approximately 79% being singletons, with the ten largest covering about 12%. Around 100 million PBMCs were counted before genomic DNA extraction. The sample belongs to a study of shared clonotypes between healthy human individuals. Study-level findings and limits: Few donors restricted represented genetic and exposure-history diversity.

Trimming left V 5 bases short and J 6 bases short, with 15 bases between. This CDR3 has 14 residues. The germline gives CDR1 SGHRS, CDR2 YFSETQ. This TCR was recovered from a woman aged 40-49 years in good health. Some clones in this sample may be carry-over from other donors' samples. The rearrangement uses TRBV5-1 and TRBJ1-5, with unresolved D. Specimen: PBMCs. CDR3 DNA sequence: TGCGCCAGCAGTGTGGACGGCTTTTCTCAGCCCCAGCATTTT. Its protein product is CASSVDGFSQPQHF.